This entry lists 14 T cell receptor beta chains sequenced from one sample in a study of T-cell memory formation after mild COVID-19. TCRdb processed the 5' RACE reads anew with MiXCR; each CDR3 protein has one entry. The sample has roughly 200,000 distinct CDR3 sequences, about a sixth seen once. The specimen was PBMCs or a T cell subset sorted from them (not recorded which). The receptors stem from an adult woman who had mild COVID-19 (a few samples of this study predate the infection). Cell type and time point are not known.

This clonotype came up a few times. In DNA form, the CDR3 reads TGTGCCAGCAGTGCCTCGGGGGCACGTGAGCAGTTCTTC. Translated: CASSASGAREQFF. The chain couples TRBV6-6 to TRBJ2-1; D possibly matches TRBD1 or TRBD2 (6 bases each). The CDR3 totals 13 residues. Germline assignment: CDR1 MNHNY and CDR2 SVGAGI (reference sequence). The V end lost 5 bases, the J end lost 9 bases, and 14 bases lay between the germline ends.

This chain links TRBV29-1 with TRBJ2-2, with 8 bases lining up with TRBD2. Per germline, CDR1 SQVTM and CDR2 ANQGSEA. The CDR3 totals 16 residues. Germline trimming cut 3 bases from V and 1 base from J; bases unmatched to any gene: 7. The CDR3 here is CSVDAGGRGNTGELFF. Written as DNA, the CDR3 is TGCAGCGTTGACGCGGGAGGCAGGGGGAACACCGGGGAGCTGTTTTTT.

The chain is built from TRBV6-5 and TRBJ1-2; weak D call: TRBD1 (5 bases). The CDR3 runs to 15 residues. V was cut by 6 bases and J by 4 bases, with 18 bases left in between. Germline values: CDR1 MNHEY, CDR2 SVGAGI. The CDR3 coding sequence is TGTGCCAGCAGGAAAGGGACTTCAAGTCGCTATGGCTACACCTTC. It encodes CASRKGTSSRYGYTF.

The rearrangement links TRBV4-2 to TRBJ2-7, with D tentatively TRBD2 (5 bases). Germline V lookup: CDR1 LGHNA, CDR2 YNFKEQ. The CDR3 extends over 15 amino acids. Trimming took off 0 bases at V and 4 bases at J, with 13 bases between the two ends. The CDR3 DNA sequence: TGTGCCAGCAGCCAAGAGATCGGCAGGAGGTACGAGCAGTACTTC. Protein: CASSQEIGRRYEQYF.

This clonotype was seen a handful of times. The chain combines TRBV5-1 with TRBJ1-1; weak D call: TRBD1 (5 bases). Germline-derived CDR1 and CDR2 are SGHRS and YFSETQ. Trimming removed 4 bases at V and 3 bases at J, with 19 bases between. CDR3 length: 16 residues. Here the CDR3 reads CASSHSTTPGYTEAFF. The CDR3 region has the DNA TGCGCCAGCAGCCATTCCACCACTCCAGGGTACACTGAAGCTTTCTTT.

This clonotype was seen at least ten times. The chain uses TRBV3-1 and TRBJ2-3; D gene ambiguous. V lost 1 base, J lost 5 bases, and 10 bases lay in between. Germline lookup yields CDR1 LGHDT and CDR2 YNNKEL (reference sequence). CDR3 length: 14 amino acids. CDR3 nucleotide sequence: TGTGCCAGCAGCCAAGCTCTATCCGGAGATACGCAGTATTTT. Amino acids: CASSQALSGDTQYF.

This clonotype has more than one count but fewer than ten. V usage is TRBV27 and J usage is TRBJ1-2; 9 bases fit TRBD1. Trimming cost V 4 bases and J 2 bases; bases outside gene matches: 5. Germline V gene lookup returns CDR1 MNHEY and CDR2 SMNVEV (reference sequence). The CDR3 runs to 15 residues. CDR3 DNA sequence: TGTGCCAGCAGTTCCACAGGGGGCGGGAACTATGGCTACACCTTC. Its translation is CASSSTGGGNYGYTF.

The CDR3 coding sequence is TGTGCCAGCTCACCGCAAGGTTTGAAGGGACAGGGGTCAATGAACTATGGCTACACCTTC. Amino acid sequence: CASSPQGLKGQGSMNYGYTF. The genes are TRBV18 and TRBJ1-2, with TRBD1 matching over 10 bases. V lost 3 bases, J lost 2 bases, and 18 bases stayed unmatched. The CDR3 is 20 residues long. The germline V gene has CDR1 KGHSH and CDR2 LQKENI.

The chain employs TRBV12-3 or TRBV12-4 and TRBJ2-7; D perhaps matches TRBD2 (6 bases). V dropped 7 bases and J dropped 2 bases, with 18 bases sitting between them. This CDR3 is built from 15 residues. The CDR3 sequence is CASNSGGSGAYEQYF. For the CDR3, the DNA is TGTGCCAGCAATAGCGGCGGATCGGGGGCCTACGAGCAGTACTTC.

This clonotype was observed a handful of times. This chain joins TRBV7-9 and TRBJ1-2; D not resolved. Germline CDR1 SEHNR, CDR2 FQNEAQ (reference sequence). Deletions cut 0 bases from V and 8 bases from J, with 13 bases between. The length of the CDR3 is 14 residues. The CDR3 sequence is CASSLADPTGGYTF. CDR3 DNA: TGTGCCAGCAGCTTAGCGGACCCAACGGGAGGCTACACCTTC.

The gene calls are TRBV11-2 and TRBJ2-3, with TRBD2 identical over 9 bases. Trimming cost V 3 bases and J 2 bases; bases outside gene matches: 3. CDR1 and CDR2 from the germline V gene are SGHAT and FQNNGV. This CDR3 is built from 15 residues. CDR3 region: CASSFLAGNTDTQYF. CDR3 sequence (DNA): TGTGCCAGCAGCTTTCTAGCGGGGAACACAGATACGCAGTATTTT.

The genes are TRBV5-1 and TRBJ1-1; tentative D call: TRBD1 (6 bases). Germline CDR1 and CDR2: SGHRS and YFSETQ. The CDR3 consists of 14 residues. Trimming shortened V by 4 bases and J by 2 bases, and 12 bases separated the two germline ends. The CDR3 sequence: CASSHQGGNTEAFF. The DNA of the CDR3 is TGCGCCAGCAGCCACCAAGGGGGAAACACTGAAGCTTTCTTT.

The chain employs TRBV20-1 and TRBJ2-3; 8 nucleotides line up with TRBD2. Germline-derived CDR1 and CDR2 are DFQATT and SNEGSKA (reference sequence). Trimming at V came to 3 bases and at J to 2 bases, leaving 7 bases not matched to a gene. The CDR3 totals 15 residues. CDR3 residues: CSASSSGGYTDTQYF. CDR3 sequence (DNA): TGCAGTGCTAGTTCCAGCGGGGGTTACACAGATACGCAGTATTTT.

This clonotype has more than one count but fewer than ten. This sequence joins TRBV5-1 and TRBJ2-7; possible D gene TRBD1, 5 bases. Germline assignment: CDR1 SGHRS and CDR2 YFSETQ. The CDR3 runs to 14 residues. V lost 1 base, J lost 1 base, and 9 bases lay in between. The CDR3 protein is CASSLTYRSYEQYF. The CDR3 DNA sequence: TGCGCCAGCAGCTTGACGTACAGGTCCTACGAGCAGTACTTC. The full variable domain, completed using reference TRBV5-1 and TRBJ2-7, is KAGVTQTPRYLIKTRGQQVTLSCSPISGHRSVSWYQQTPGQGLQFLFEYFSETQRNKGNFPGRFSGRQFSNSRSEMNVSTLELGDSALYLCASSLTYRSYEQYFGPGTRLTVT.